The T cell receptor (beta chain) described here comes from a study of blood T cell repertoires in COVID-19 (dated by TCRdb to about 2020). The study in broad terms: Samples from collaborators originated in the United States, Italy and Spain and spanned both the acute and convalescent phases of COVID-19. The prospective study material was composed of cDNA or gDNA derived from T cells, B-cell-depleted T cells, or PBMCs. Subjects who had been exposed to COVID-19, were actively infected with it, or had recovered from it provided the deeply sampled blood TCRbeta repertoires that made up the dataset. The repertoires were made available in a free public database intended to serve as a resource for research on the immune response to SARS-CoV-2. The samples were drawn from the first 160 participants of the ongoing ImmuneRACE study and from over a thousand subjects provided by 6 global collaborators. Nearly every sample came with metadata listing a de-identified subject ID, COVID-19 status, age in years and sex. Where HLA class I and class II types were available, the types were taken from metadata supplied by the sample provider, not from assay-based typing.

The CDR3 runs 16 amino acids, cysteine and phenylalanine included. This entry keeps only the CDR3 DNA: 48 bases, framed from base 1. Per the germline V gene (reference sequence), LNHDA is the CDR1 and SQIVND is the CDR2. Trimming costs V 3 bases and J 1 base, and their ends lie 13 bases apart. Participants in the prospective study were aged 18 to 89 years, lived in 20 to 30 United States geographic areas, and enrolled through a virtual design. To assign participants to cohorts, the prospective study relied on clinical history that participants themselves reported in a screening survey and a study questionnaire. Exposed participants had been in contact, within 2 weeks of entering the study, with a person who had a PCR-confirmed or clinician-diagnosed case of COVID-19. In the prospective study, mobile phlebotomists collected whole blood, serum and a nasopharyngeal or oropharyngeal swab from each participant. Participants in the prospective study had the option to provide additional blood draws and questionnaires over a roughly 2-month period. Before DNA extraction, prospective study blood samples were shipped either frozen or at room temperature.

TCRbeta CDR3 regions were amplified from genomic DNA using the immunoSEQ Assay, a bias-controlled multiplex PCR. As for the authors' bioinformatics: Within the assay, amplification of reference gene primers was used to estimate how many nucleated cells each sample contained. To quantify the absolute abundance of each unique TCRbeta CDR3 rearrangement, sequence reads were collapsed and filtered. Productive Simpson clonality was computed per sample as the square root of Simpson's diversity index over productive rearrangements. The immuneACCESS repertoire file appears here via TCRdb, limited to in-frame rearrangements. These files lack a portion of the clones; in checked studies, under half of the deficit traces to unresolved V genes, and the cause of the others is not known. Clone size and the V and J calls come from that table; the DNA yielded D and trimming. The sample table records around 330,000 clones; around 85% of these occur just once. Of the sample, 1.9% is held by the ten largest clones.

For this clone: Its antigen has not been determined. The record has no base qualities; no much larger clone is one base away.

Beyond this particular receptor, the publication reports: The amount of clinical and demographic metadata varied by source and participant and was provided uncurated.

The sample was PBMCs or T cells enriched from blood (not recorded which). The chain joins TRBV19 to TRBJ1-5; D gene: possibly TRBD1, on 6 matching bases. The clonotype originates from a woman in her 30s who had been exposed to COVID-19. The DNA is TGTGCCAGTAGTATGCTACAGGGCCGAAGCAATCAGCCCCAGCATTTT. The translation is CASSMLQGRSNQPQHF.